This TCR beta chain was sequenced during a study of shared clonotypes between healthy human individuals. This CDR3 is built from 12 residues. J gave up 7 bases and V 6 bases, and 6 bases lay outside the gene matches. CDR1 and CDR2 from the germline V gene are SNHLY and FYNNEI. Genomic DNA from each subset was divided evenly over several immunoSEQ plates. Repertoires were generated with immunoSEQ multiplex PCR, while TCRdb's copy carries only in-frame clones and drops some. This sample has some 470,000 clones, with 76% found just once. Sequenced: PBMCs. This sequence was found in a woman aged 40 to 50 in good health. Some clones in this sample may be carry-over from other donors' samples. The chain recombines TRBV2 with TRBJ2-7; 7 bases align to TRBD2. In DNA, the CDR3 is TGTGCCAGCAGCACCGTGGGGGGGGAGCAGTACTTC. This encodes CASSTVGGEQYF.